The 10 T cell receptor beta chains below were found in one sample sequenced in a study of blood T cells in healthy people across ages. It was with a sample-barcoded 5' primer and a J-beta primer mix that a second PCR of roughly 7 to 12 cycles was run. TCRdb processed the 5' RACE reads anew with MiXCR; each CDR3 protein has one entry. The sample consists of some 640,000 distinct CDR3 sequences, roughly 50% of them appearing once. The material sequenced was blood. Receptors originate from a woman aged 55-69 years in good health.

This clonotype showed up many times. The rearrangement uses TRBV2 and TRBJ2-5, with D uncertain. CDR3 length: 12 amino acids. Per germline, CDR1 SNHLY and CDR2 FYNNEI. The ends were cut back, 6 bases at V and 4 bases at J, with 9 bases in the middle. CDR3 amino acids: CASSPGRETQYF. The CDR3 region has the DNA TGTGCCAGCAGCCCCGGCCGAGAGACCCAGTACTTC.

A remark on this clonotype: Relative to the germline gene, one junction end is altered; a read error may explain this. CDR3 protein: CASSLDVGRSGANVLTF. In DNA, the CDR3 is TGTGCTAGCAGCTTAGACGTAGGGAGGTCTGGGGCCAACGTCCTGACTTTC. V gene TRBV7-7 combines with J gene TRBJ2-6, with D maybe TRBD2 (6 bases). CDR1 SSHAT and CDR2 FNYEAQ come from the germline V gene (reference sequence). The CDR3 loop spans 17 amino acids.

This clonotype was seen a few times. The gene calls are TRBV7-2 and TRBJ2-6; D is ambiguous. V lost 6 bases and J lost 0, with 6 bases in between. Germline CDR1 reads SGHTA; CDR2 reads FQGNSA. This CDR3 has 14 residues. This CDR3 reads CASRIYSGANVLTF. The CDR3 DNA sequence: TGTGCCAGCAGAATTTACTCTGGGGCCAACGTCCTGACTTTC.

This sequence joins TRBV6-1 and TRBJ2-1; 10 positions agree with TRBD2. V trimming: 5 bases; J trimming: 9 bases; junction bases outside the gene matches: 16. Germline loops: CDR1 MNHNS, CDR2 SASEGT. The CDR3 sequence is 17 residues long. The CDR3 spells CASSQPGLASPHGEQFF. CDR3 nucleotides: TGTGCCAGCAGTCAGCCGGGACTAGCGTCCCCGCACGGTGAGCAGTTCTTC.

The sample holds a few counts of this clonotype. The rearrangement uses TRBV7-3 and TRBJ2-3; tentatively, D is TRBD1 (5 bases). V was clipped by 5 bases and J by 5 bases, with 11 bases between them. This CDR3 is 13 amino acids long. Germline-derived CDR1 and CDR2 are SGHTA and FQGTGA. CDR3 protein: CASSTGDIDTQYF. CDR3 coding DNA: TGTGCCAGCAGCACAGGCGATATAGATACGCAGTATTTT. Based on the CDR3 plus reference TRBV7-3 and TRBJ2-3, the full variable domain is GAGVSQTPSNKVTEKGKYVELRCDPISGHTALYWYRQSLGQGPEFLIYFQGTGAADDSGLPNDRFFAVRPEGSVSTLKIQRTERGDSAVYLCASSTGDIDTQYFGPGTRLTVL.

The CDR3 is CASTQDGHIGELFF. CDR3 nucleotides: TGTGCCAGCACCCAAGACGGTCACATCGGGGAGCTGTTTTTT. The chain uses TRBV7-2 and TRBJ2-2; D unresolved. Germline values: CDR1 SGHTA, CDR2 FQGNSA. The CDR3 has 14 amino acids. Trimming removed 7 bases from V and 7 bases from J, with 16 bases in between.

This rearrangement joins TRBV20-1 to TRBJ2-7; possible D gene TRBD1, 6 bases. The CDR3 contains 12 residues. V was cut by 3 bases and J by 7 bases, with 13 bases left in between. Germline loops: CDR1 DFQATT, CDR2 SNEGSKA (reference sequence). This CDR3 reads CSASLTGWEQYF. DNA of the CDR3: TGCAGTGCTAGTTTAACAGGGTGGGAGCAGTACTTC.

V usage is TRBV5-1 and J usage is TRBJ1-1; 7 bases fit TRBD1. This CDR3 region has 16 residues. The germline V gene has CDR1 SGHRS and CDR2 YFSETQ. Losses at the gene ends were 4 bases for V and 0 bases for J; bases not matched to a gene: 9. CDR3 sequence: CASSPRRGPMNTEAFF. The DNA for the CDR3 is TGCGCCAGCAGCCCTCGAAGGGGGCCGATGAACACTGAAGCTTTCTTT. The whole variable domain, filled in from reference TRBV5-1 and TRBJ1-1, reads KAGVTQTPRYLIKTRGQQVTLSCSPISGHRSVSWYQQTPGQGLQFLFEYFSETQRNKGNFPGRFSGRQFSNSRSEMNVSTLELGDSALYLCASSPRRGPMNTEAFFGQGTRLTVV.

This rearrangement joins TRBV11-1 to TRBJ2-3; no firm D call. This CDR3 is 15 amino acids long. The ends were cut back, 5 bases at V and 2 bases at J, with 14 bases in the middle. Per germline, CDR1 SGHAT and CDR2 FQDESV (reference sequence). In DNA form, the CDR3 reads TGTGCCAGCAGCGATCTGTATACCACCACAGATACGCAGTATTTT. It translates to CASSDLYTTTDTQYF.

The chain couples TRBV20-1 to TRBJ1-2, with D maybe TRBD1 (5 bases). This CDR3 spans 15 amino acids. Germline V CDR1 and CDR2: DFQATT, SNEGSKA (reference sequence). Trimming shortened V by 1 base and J by 7 bases, and 19 bases separated the two germline ends. The CDR3 DNA reads TGCAGTGCTAGAGTGGGGACCCTAGGGGAGTCTGGCTACACCTTC. Its translation: CSARVGTLGESGYTF.